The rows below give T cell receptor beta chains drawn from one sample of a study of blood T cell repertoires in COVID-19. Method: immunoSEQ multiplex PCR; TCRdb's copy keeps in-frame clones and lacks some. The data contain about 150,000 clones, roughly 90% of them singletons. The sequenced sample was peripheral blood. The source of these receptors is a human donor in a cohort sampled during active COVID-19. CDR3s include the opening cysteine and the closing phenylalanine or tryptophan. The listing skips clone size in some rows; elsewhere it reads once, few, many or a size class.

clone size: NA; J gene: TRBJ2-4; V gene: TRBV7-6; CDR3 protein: CASSPRTSGGAGDKNIQYF
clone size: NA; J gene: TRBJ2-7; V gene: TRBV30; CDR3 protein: CAWSRDTSYEQYF
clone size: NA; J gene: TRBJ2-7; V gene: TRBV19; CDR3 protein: CASSIGVAGQYEQYF
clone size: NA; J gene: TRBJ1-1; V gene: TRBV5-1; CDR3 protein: CASSFRGYTEAFF
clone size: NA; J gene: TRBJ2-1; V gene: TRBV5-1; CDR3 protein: CASSQRGATYNEQFF
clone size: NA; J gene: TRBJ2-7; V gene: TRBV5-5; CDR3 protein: CASSLTGGLSYEQYF
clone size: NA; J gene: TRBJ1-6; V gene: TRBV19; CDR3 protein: CASSIRDSNNSPLHF
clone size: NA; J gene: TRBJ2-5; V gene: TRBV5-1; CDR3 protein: CASSLGQGRETQYF
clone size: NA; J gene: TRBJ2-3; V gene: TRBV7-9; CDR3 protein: CASSLASGRVLNTQYF
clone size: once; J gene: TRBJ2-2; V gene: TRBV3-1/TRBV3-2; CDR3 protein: CASRKTSGSAGELFF
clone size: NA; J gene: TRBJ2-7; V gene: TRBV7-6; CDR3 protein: CASSLNTGDEQYF
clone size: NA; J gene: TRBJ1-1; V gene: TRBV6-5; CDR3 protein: CASSYGTGRNTEAFF
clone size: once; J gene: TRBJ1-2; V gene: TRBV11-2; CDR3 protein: CASSLGTEANYGYTF
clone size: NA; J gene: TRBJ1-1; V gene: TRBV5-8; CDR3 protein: CASSFTLITGVEDTEAFF
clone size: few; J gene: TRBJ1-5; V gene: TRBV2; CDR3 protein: CASSKGPGNQPQHF
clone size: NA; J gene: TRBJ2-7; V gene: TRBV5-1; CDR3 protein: CASSFSEQYF